This record concerns one TCR beta chain sequence. The antigen remains undetermined. The sample belongs to a study of T cell responses to AZD1222 COVID-19 vaccine. About the research overall: Samples with a second dose at about 4 or about 12 weeks were pooled together. The study's findings and limits: An increase in Spike-specific TCR breadth and depth was observed after two AZD1222 doses. Researchers took repertoire samples only after the peak T cell response had come. Just six people given AZD1222 tested seropositive at baseline.

TCRdb's table, derived via immunoSEQ multiplex PCR, lists solely in-frame clones and lacks some. The table records around 120,000 clones, roughly nine tenths of them present only once. This CDR3 spans 13 amino acids. Trimming pared 5 bases from V and 0 bases from J, leaving 8 bases between. In germline, CDR1 is SGHNT, CDR2 YYREEE (reference sequence). The receptor was isolated from an adult in good health. The J gene is TRBJ1-1, the V gene TRBV5-4; D gene uncertain. Sequencing used peripheral blood, obtained on day 0 of AZD1222 vaccination. The CDR3 protein is CASSTPMNTEAFF. In DNA, the CDR3 is TGTGCCAGCAGTACACCTATGAACACTGAAGCTTTCTTT.